This T cell receptor beta chain is drawn from a study of blood T cell repertoires in COVID-19. In the study overall: Sites in the United States, Italy and Spain provided acute and convalescent COVID-19 samples. PBMCs, B-cell-depleted T cells, or T cells were the source of the cDNA or gDNA that made up the material.

CDR3 size: 12 residues. Trimming cost V 3 bases and J 4 bases, with 7 bases left between them. How the authors handled the data: Estimated nucleated cell counts came from reference gene primer amplification. TCRdb's copy holds only in-frame clones and misses some; the assay was immunoSEQ multiplex PCR. That table furnishes V, J and clone size, whereas the DNA furnished D and trimming. This table has some 110,000 clones, around three quarters appearing once. This clonotype originated in a man in his sixties or seventies with acute or convalescent COVID-19. The V call is TRBV12-3 or TRBV12-4, the J call TRBJ2-7, with D unclear. Sequenced sample: peripheral blood. This CDR3 is CASSFSRYEQYF. CDR3 DNA: TGTGCCAGCAGTTTCTCCAGGTACGAGCAGTACTTC.